This T cell receptor (beta chain) was obtained from a study of blood T cells in healthy people across ages. The authors ran a second PCR of about 7 to 11 cycles using a sample-barcoded 5' primer and a J-beta primer mix. Each CDR3 protein gets one entry after TCRdb re-called the 5' RACE reads with MiXCR. Among 1.5 million to 2 million distinct CDR3 sequences, about 31% were seen once, and the ten largest hold approximately 11%. V lost 7 bases, J lost 4 bases, and 14 bases lay in between. Germline-derived CDR1 and CDR2 are WNHNN and SYGVQD (reference sequence). The CDR3 is 13 amino acids. This TCR was sampled from a woman aged 25 to 45 in good health. The rearrangement uses TRBV10-1 and TRBJ2-7, with D perhaps assigned TRBD1 or TRBD2 (5 bases each). Specimen: blood. The CDR3 protein is CASNGDPKYEQYF. CDR3 bases: TGCGCCAGCAATGGGGACCCGAAGTACGAGCAGTACTTC.